The TCR beta chain described here comes from a study of blood T cell repertoires in COVID-19. Study background: Both acute and convalescent COVID-19 samples were obtained from the United States, Italy and Spain. Nucleic acid was either cDNA or gDNA, and it came from T cells, B-cell-depleted T cells, or PBMCs.

This CDR3 spans 14 amino acids. CDR1 and CDR2 (germline): SQVTM, ANQGSEA. The J segment lost 8 bases and the V segment lost 3 bases, leaving 8 bases of the junction unmatched. In the original workflow: Amplified reference gene primers provided the basis for estimating nucleated cell counts. Generated by immunoSEQ multiplex PCR, the TCRdb table keeps only in-frame clones and is missing some. That table is the source of V, J and clone size, and D and trimming were worked out from the DNA. The sample lists 470,000 or so clones, approximately 85% seen once, with under 4% in the top ten. The clonotype was recovered from a human donor in a cohort sampled during active COVID-19. The chain has TRBV29-1 and TRBJ2-1; 9 bases are shared with TRBD1. Sequencing was carried out using peripheral blood. The CDR3: CSVDPGTGLDEQFF. The DNA for the CDR3 is TGCAGCGTTGATCCCGGGACAGGGCTGGATGAGCAGTTCTTC.